A selection of T cell receptor beta chains follows, all from one sample in a study of T cells in Graves' hyperthyroidism and ophthalmopathy. TCRdb re-analysed the multiplex PCR reads in MiXCR, keeping a single row per CDR3 protein. In the table there are a few hundred thousand distinct CDR3 sequences, more than 45% of which are singletons. The sample consisted of peripheral blood or thyroid tissue (not recorded which). The receptors come from a young woman with Graves' hyperthyroidism. Both conserved end residues are part of each CDR3. The D gene is left open where the match is weak. Size values are once, few and many counts, or a class for expanded clones, and some rows have none.

TGCAGTGCGAGGCGAGGGAGGGGTGAGGGGCCCCAGCATTTT | CSARRGRGEGPQHF | TRBV20-1 | - | TRBJ1-5 | -
TGTGCCAGCACCAGCGGGAGTGATACGCAGTATTTT | CASTSGSDTQYF | TRBV2 | few | TRBJ2-3 | TRBD2
TGTGCCAGCCAGGGGGCTTCCTACGAGCAGTACTTC | CASQGASYEQYF | TRBV12-3/TRBV12-4 | - | TRBJ2-7 | TRBD1
TGTGCCACCAGTGATTTTGGAGGCGCTGCCGACTTACCAGAGACCCAGTACTTC | CATSDFGGAADLPETQYF | TRBV24-1 | many | TRBJ2-5 | -
TGTGCCAGCAGCTTACGTGGCCTAGCGGCGAACAATGAGCAGTATTTT | CASSLRGLAANNEQYF | TRBV11-2 | - | TRBJ2-3 | TRBD2
TGTGCCAGCAGGGGTGACAACGCTGCGGAGACCCAGTACTTC | CASRGDNAAETQYF | TRBV6-5 | - | TRBJ2-5 | -
TGCAGTGCTGCCCCAGGGGGAGGGCAGCCCCAGCATTTT | CSAAPGGGQPQHF | TRBV20-1 | many | TRBJ1-5 | TRBD1
TGCAGTGCACGGAGGGCCGTTTCTTCACCCCTCCACTTT | CSARRAVSSPLHF | TRBV20-1 | - | TRBJ1-6 | -
TGTGCCATGTCCAAGGGGGAGACCCAGTACTTC | CAMSKGETQYF | TRBV25-1 | once | TRBJ2-5 | -
TGTGCCAGCGCGGACAGTCCAACTAATGAAAAACTGTTTTTT | CASADSPTNEKLFF | TRBV2 | - | TRBJ1-4 | -
TGTGCCATCAGTGAGTCGGTGGGGCAAGACGAGCAGTTCTTC | CAISESVGQDEQFF | TRBV10-3 | - | TRBJ2-1 | -
TGTGCCAGCAGGAAACGAAATTCGAACACTGAAGCTTTCTTT | CASRKRNSNTEAFF | TRBV2 | many | TRBJ1-1 | -
TGCAGTGCTAAACCGGGGCTCTTAGGCTATGGCTACACCTTC | CSAKPGLLGYGYTF | TRBV20-1 | - | TRBJ1-2 | -
TGTGCTAGTGGTTTTGGGCCCACTGAAGCTTTCTTT | CASGFGPTEAFF | TRBV12-5 | many | TRBJ1-1 | -
TGTGCCAGCAGCTTAGATCGTAGCGACTACGAGCAGTACTTC | CASSLDRSDYEQYF | TRBV7-8 | many | TRBJ2-7 | -
TGCAGTGCTAGAGCCCTGGACAACTTT | CSARALDNF | TRBV20-1 | - | TRBJ1-6 | -
TGTGCCAGCAGCGTAGAGGGACAGGTATACGGCTACACCTTC | CASSVEGQVYGYTF | TRBV9 | many | TRBJ1-2 | TRBD1
TGCAGTGCTAGACCACAGGGAGGCAATGGCTACACCTTC | CSARPQGGNGYTF | TRBV20-1 | - | TRBJ1-2 | -
TGTGCCTGGACGGCAGGACTAGCGGGAAGGGGTGAGCAGTTCTTC | CAWTAGLAGRGEQFF | TRBV29-1 | - | TRBJ2-1 | TRBD2
TGTGCCAGCTTTTCCCCTGGGGGTCAGGGGGAGACCCAGTACTTC | CASFSPGGQGETQYF | TRBV25-1 | - | TRBJ2-5 | -
TGTGCCAGTAGTCCACCCTCCTCAGGGGGGGATGGCTACACCTTC | CASSPPSSGGDGYTF | TRBV19 | many | TRBJ1-2 | TRBD1
TGTGCCAGTAGTCCATTAAGAGCTTACAATGAGCAGTTCTTC | CASSPLRAYNEQFF | TRBV19 | - | TRBJ2-1 | -
TGTGCCAGCAGCGATACAAGGACAGGGAATACCGGGGAGCTGTTTTTT | CASSDTRTGNTGELFF | TRBV3-1 | few | TRBJ2-2 | TRBD1
TGTGCCAGCAGTTTAGGAGGGGGCGGGTTCTCACCCCTCCACTTT | CASSLGGGGFSPLHF | TRBV12-3/TRBV12-4 | many | TRBJ1-6 | TRBD1
TGTGCCAGCAGTGGACTTGGCGGGGACGAGCAGTACTTC | CASSGLGGDEQYF | TRBV2 | - | TRBJ2-7 | -
TGTGCCAGCAGTTGGGACCGAGACTACGAGCAGTACTTC | CASSWDRDYEQYF | TRBV27 | few | TRBJ2-7 | -
TGTGCCAGCAGTGAAGAGGGCGGCGGAGGCTACACCTTC | CASSEEGGGGYTF | TRBV7-9 | - | TRBJ1-2 | -
TGTGCCACCAGTGATCCGATGACTAGCGGGCGGGACCATGAGCATTTT | CATSDPMTSGRDHEHF | TRBV2 | - | TRBJ1-5 | -
TGTGCCACCAGCCACGGCGGGGAGCTGTTTTTT | CATSHGGELFF | TRBV15 | many | TRBJ2-2 | -
TGTGCCATCAGTTATAGGACTAGCGAAGAGACCCAGTACTTC | CAISYRTSEETQYF | TRBV10-3 | - | TRBJ2-5 | TRBD2
TGTGCCAGCACCGCTGGGCTTCCGAATCAGCCCCAGCATTTT | CASTAGLPNQPQHF | TRBV5-8 | many | TRBJ1-5 | -
TGCAGTGCAAGCGGGGGGGCAAACGTCCTGACTTTC | CSASGGANVLTF | TRBV20-1 | once | TRBJ2-6 | TRBD2
TGTGCCAGCATGGGCAGGGGGCGAGGCTACACCTTC | CASMGRGRGYTF | TRBV2 | - | TRBJ1-2 | TRBD1
TGTGCCAGCAGCCTCGGGATAGGTCAGGAGACCCAGTACTTC | CASSLGIGQETQYF | TRBV9 | many | TRBJ2-5 | -
TGTGCCAGCAGCCCAACGACAGGACCTTCACTCTATAGCTACACCTTC | CASSPTTGPSLYSYTF | TRBV7-2 | - | TRBJ1-2 | -
TGTGCCAGCAGTTATCCGGGACCAACGACCGGGGAGCTGTTTTTT | CASSYPGPTTGELFF | TRBV12-3/TRBV12-4 | - | TRBJ2-2 | -
TGCAGCATCCCCCCCCCGTATGGCTACACCTTC | CSIPPPYGYTF | TRBV29-1 | - | TRBJ1-2 | -
TGCAGTGCTAGAGCTCCGGGCATAGTAGGTTCACCCCTCCACTTT | CSARAPGIVGSPLHF | TRBV20-1 | once | TRBJ1-6 | -
TGCAGTGCTAGCGGAAGCGGGAGGGGGAGGTTGTACACTGAAGCTTTCTTT | CSASGSGRGRLYTEAFF | TRBV20-1 | - | TRBJ1-1 | -
TGTGCCACCAGGGACAGGGCCAATTCACCCCTCCACTTT | CATRDRANSPLHF | TRBV15 | - | TRBJ1-6 | TRBD1
TGTGCCAGCTCTCCATCCATAGAGTCACCCCTCCACTTT | CASSPSIESPLHF | TRBV18 | many | TRBJ1-6 | -
TGTGCCAGTAGTATCGGCGGGAGGTATTACAATGAGCAGTTCTTC | CASSIGGRYYNEQFF | TRBV19 | - | TRBJ2-1 | TRBD2
TGTGCCAGCAGCACAAGACAGGGGGCAGGCGGTAATGAAAAACTGTTTTTT | CASSTRQGAGGNEKLFF | TRBV9 | - | TRBJ1-4 | TRBD1
TGTGCCAGTAACTTGGACAGGACAGGGGGAAACTATGGCTACACCTTC | CASNLDRTGGNYGYTF | TRBV19 | many | TRBJ1-2 | TRBD1
TGTGCCATCAGTGCTACTCCTAGCGGCGCCTACGAGCAGTACTTC | CAISATPSGAYEQYF | TRBV10-3 | - | TRBJ2-7 | TRBD2
TGTGCCAGCAGCTCGGACGGGGCCGGCGAGCAGTACTTC | CASSSDGAGEQYF | TRBV7-8 | - | TRBJ2-7 | -
TGTGCCAGCAGCCAAGATCCTCAGTTTCTAGCGGGAGGGCTAAATGAGCAGTTCTTC | CASSQDPQFLAGGLNEQFF | TRBV14 | - | TRBJ2-1 | TRBD2
TGTGCCATCAGTGAGTCAGGGGGCACTGAAGCTTTCTTT | CAISESGGTEAFF | TRBV10-3 | many | TRBJ1-1 | -
TGTGCCAGCAGCTCGGACAGGGGGCAAACTAATGAAAAACTGTTTTTT | CASSSDRGQTNEKLFF | TRBV7-8 | few | TRBJ1-4 | TRBD1
TGCAGCGTTGAAGGGGAGCGGGAGAGGAACAATGAGCAGTTCTTC | CSVEGERERNNEQFF | TRBV29-1 | - | TRBJ2-1 | TRBD2
TGTGCCAGCAGTATAACGGACCGACGGAACACTGAAGCTTTCTTT | CASSITDRRNTEAFF | TRBV6-5 | many | TRBJ1-1 | -
TGCGCCAGCAGCTTGGGGGCTAGCAGTACCTACGAGCAGTACTTC | CASSLGASSTYEQYF | TRBV5-1 | many | TRBJ2-7 | -
TGTGCCAGCAGCCCTGGGACAGGGGGATCCTATAATTCACCCCTCCACTTT | CASSPGTGGSYNSPLHF | TRBV7-9 | - | TRBJ1-6 | TRBD1
TGTGCCAGTAACGGGGCAGGGAGGCGGAACGAGCAGTACTTC | CASNGAGRRNEQYF | TRBV2 | many | TRBJ2-7 | -